This T cell receptor (beta chain) was sequenced for a study of Ad26.COV2.S vaccination and SARS-CoV-2 variants. The CDR3 loop spans 17 amino acids. Germline-derived CDR1 and CDR2 are MNHEY and SMNVEV (reference sequence). The V gene end was trimmed by 2 bases and the J gene end by 5 bases; junction bases not matched to a gene: 13. The sample's treatment: 15 to 20 received Ad26.COV2.S at low or high dose, single or two shots; roughly five received placebo; per-sample allocation not given. Samples analyzed were those drawn on day 63 after the first vaccine or placebo injection. Using immunoSEQ multiplex PCR, the repertoire was profiled, and TCRdb retains in-frame clones only, with some absent. The data contain a few hundred thousand clones, 80% to 90% of them singletons.

The sequencing used peripheral blood, collected in a trial of Ad26.COV2.S vaccine versus placebo. The V and J genes are TRBV27 and TRBJ1-2, with 8 bases lining up with TRBD1. The TCR was taken from a person between 18 and 65 years old who received the Ad26.COV2.S COVID-19 vaccine or a placebo. The CDR3 DNA reads TGTGCCAGCAGTTTAGCTCCAGGGGGCAGCTTGTTGTATGGCTACACCTTC. It translates to CASSLAPGGSLLYGYTF.